Listed below are T cell receptor beta chains from one sample, sequenced in a study of blood T cell repertoires in COVID-19. This table comes from immunoSEQ multiplex PCR, and its TCRdb copy is limited to in-frame clones, with some not included. The data show some 220,000 clones, with around four fifths seen just once and about 5% held by the top ten. What was sequenced was peripheral blood. Source of these receptors: a woman aged 70-85 years with COVID-19, enrolled during active disease. CDR3s include the opening cysteine and the closing phenylalanine or tryptophan. A D gene is named only where the DNA matches it firmly. The size of a clone is reported for some rows only, either as once, few or many, or as a class for expanded clones.

CDR3aa: CASNRDSSSEQYF
CDR3nt: TGTGCCAGCAACCGGGACTCATCTAGCGAGCAGTACTTC
v_gene: TRBV2
j_gene: TRBJ2-7
d_gene: -
abundance: once

CDR3aa: CASSQVEGKAFF
CDR3nt: TGTGCCAGCAGCCAAGTGGAGGGAAAAGCTTTCTTT
v_gene: TRBV3-1/TRBV3-2
j_gene: TRBJ1-1
d_gene: -
abundance: -

CDR3aa: CASSHTTGLNTEAFF
CDR3nt: TGCGCCAGCAGCCATACGACAGGGTTGAACACTGAAGCTTTCTTT
v_gene: TRBV4-1
j_gene: TRBJ1-1
d_gene: TRBD1
abundance: -

CDR3aa: CASQGQLYNEQFF
CDR3nt: TGTGCCAGCCAAGGACAACTCTACAATGAGCAGTTCTTC
v_gene: TRBV14
j_gene: TRBJ2-1
d_gene: -
abundance: many

CDR3aa: CAWSPSRRRNQPQHF
CDR3nt: TGTGCCTGGAGCCCCTCTAGGAGGAGAAATCAGCCCCAGCATTTT
v_gene: TRBV30
j_gene: TRBJ1-5
d_gene: -
abundance: -

CDR3aa: CASSLSGQTGNTIYF
CDR3nt: TGTGCCAGCAGCTTATCCGGACAGACTGGAAACACCATATATTTT
v_gene: TRBV11-2
j_gene: TRBJ1-3
d_gene: -
abundance: -

CDR3aa: CASSYSRTSGSYEQYF
CDR3nt: TGTGCCAGCAGTTACTCGAGGACTAGCGGGAGCTACGAGCAGTACTTC
v_gene: TRBV6-2/TRBV6-3
j_gene: TRBJ2-7
d_gene: TRBD2
abundance: -

CDR3aa: CASSDQTTPVDEQYF
CDR3nt: TGTGCCAGCAGTGACCAAACTACCCCGGTGGACGAGCAGTACTTC
v_gene: TRBV25-1
j_gene: TRBJ2-7
d_gene: -
abundance: -

CDR3aa: CASSLVADTEAFF
CDR3nt: TGCGCCAGCAGCTTGGTAGCGGACACTGAAGCTTTCTTT
v_gene: TRBV5-1
j_gene: TRBJ1-1
d_gene: -
abundance: -

CDR3aa: CASSPLQGTTEAFF
CDR3nt: TGTGCCAGCTCACCCCTACAGGGGACGACTGAAGCTTTCTTT
v_gene: TRBV18
j_gene: TRBJ1-1
d_gene: TRBD1
abundance: -

CDR3aa: CASSSSGGVQETQYF
CDR3nt: TGTGCCAGCAGCTCCTCCGGGGGAGTCCAAGAGACCCAGTACTTC
v_gene: TRBV5-4
j_gene: TRBJ2-5
d_gene: -
abundance: -

CDR3aa: CASSFGGQGRTEAFF
CDR3nt: TGTGCCAGCAGTTTTGGGGGACAGGGAAGGACTGAAGCTTTCTTT
v_gene: TRBV28
j_gene: TRBJ1-1
d_gene: TRBD1
abundance: once

CDR3aa: CSASPEFYGYTF
CDR3nt: TGCAGTGCTAGTCCAGAATTTTATGGCTACACCTTC
v_gene: TRBV20-1
j_gene: TRBJ1-2
d_gene: -
abundance: -

CDR3aa: CASSLISGAQNTEAFF
CDR3nt: TGTGCCAGCAGTTTAATTTCAGGGGCCCAGAACACTGAAGCTTTCTTT
v_gene: TRBV28
j_gene: TRBJ1-1
d_gene: -
abundance: once

CDR3aa: CASSRDSGNTIYF
CDR3nt: TGTGCCAGCAGTCGGGACTCTGGAAACACCATATATTTT
v_gene: TRBV2
j_gene: TRBJ1-3
d_gene: -
abundance: once

CDR3aa: CATSDTGGRNQPQHF
CDR3nt: TGTGCCACCAGTGATACAGGGGGCAGGAATCAGCCCCAGCATTTT
v_gene: TRBV24-1
j_gene: TRBJ1-5
d_gene: TRBD1
abundance: -

CDR3aa: CASSVRGGNQPQHF
CDR3nt: TGTGCCAGTAGTGTCAGAGGTGGCAATCAGCCCCAGCATTTT
v_gene: TRBV19
j_gene: TRBJ1-5
d_gene: -
abundance: -

CDR3aa: CASSYSREWDTQYF
CDR3nt: TGTGCCAGCAGTTACTCTCGAGAATGGGATACGCAGTATTTT
v_gene: TRBV6-6
j_gene: TRBJ2-3
d_gene: -
abundance: -

CDR3aa: CAWSLSSYNEQFF
CDR3nt: TGTGCCTGGAGTCTGAGCTCCTACAATGAGCAGTTCTTC
v_gene: TRBV30
j_gene: TRBJ2-1
d_gene: -
abundance: -

CDR3aa: CASSLPPGQSSYEQYF
CDR3nt: TGCGCCAGCAGCTTACCTCCGGGACAGAGCTCCTACGAGCAGTACTTC
v_gene: TRBV5-1
j_gene: TRBJ2-7
d_gene: TRBD1
abundance: -

CDR3aa: CASSMVGRTYEQYF
CDR3nt: TGTGCCAGCAGCATGGTGGGGCGGACCTACGAGCAGTACTTC
v_gene: TRBV7-2
j_gene: TRBJ2-7
d_gene: -
abundance: -

CDR3aa: CASSRGTFNTEAFF
CDR3nt: TGTGCCAGCAGCCGTGGGACATTTAACACTGAAGCTTTCTTT
v_gene: TRBV6-2/TRBV6-3
j_gene: TRBJ1-1
d_gene: -
abundance: -

CDR3aa: CASSPEASRSYEQYF
CDR3nt: TGTGCCAGCAGCCCGGAGGCCAGTCGGTCCTACGAGCAGTACTTC
v_gene: TRBV5-4
j_gene: TRBJ2-7
d_gene: -
abundance: -

CDR3aa: CASSLGDTSYGYTF
CDR3nt: TGTGCCAGCAGCTTAGGGGACACCTCCTATGGCTACACCTTC
v_gene: TRBV7-2
j_gene: TRBJ1-2
d_gene: -
abundance: -

CDR3aa: CASSQEPGTGINQPQHF
CDR3nt: TGCGCCAGCAGCCAAGAGCCCGGGACAGGGATTAATCAGCCCCAGCATTTT
v_gene: TRBV4-1
j_gene: TRBJ1-5
d_gene: TRBD1
abundance: -

CDR3aa: CASSRGTGVNTEAFF
CDR3nt: TGTGCCAGCAGCCGCGGGACAGGCGTTAACACTGAAGCTTTCTTT
v_gene: TRBV27
j_gene: TRBJ1-1
d_gene: TRBD1
abundance: -

CDR3aa: CASSPKTGATDTQYF
CDR3nt: TGTGCCAGCAGCCCGAAGACAGGAGCCACAGATACGCAGTATTTT
v_gene: TRBV9
j_gene: TRBJ2-3
d_gene: -
abundance: few

CDR3aa: CASSDRGRRSYNSPLHF
CDR3nt: TGTGCCAGCAGCGACAGGGGTCGGCGATCCTATAATTCACCCCTCCACTTT
v_gene: TRBV3-1/TRBV3-2
j_gene: TRBJ1-6
d_gene: TRBD1
abundance: -

CDR3aa: CAWSVAPSGANVLTF
CDR3nt: TGTGCCTGGAGTGTGGCACCCTCTGGGGCCAACGTCCTGACTTTC
v_gene: TRBV30
j_gene: TRBJ2-6
d_gene: -
abundance: -